This TCR beta chain was documented in a study of response to subunit inactivated influenza vaccine. V was pared by 3 bases and J by 5 bases, with 11 bases between. CDR1 is DFQATT and CDR2 is SNEGSKA in the germline V gene (reference sequence). CDR3 length: 13 amino acids. This clonotype was detected only a few times. TCRdb reprocessed the RT-PCR reads via MiXCR and lists one record per CDR3 protein. The table includes 150,000 to 200,000 distinct CDR3 sequences, over 9.5% detected once. This sample was also put to use in a study of T cells expressing NK-cell markers. That work contributes: TCR beta libraries carry UMIs added by 5'RACE template switching. Seven of the eight sequenced donors were classified as HCMV-seropositive, and one was classified as seronegative. Among CD8+ T cells from about six donors, dominant NKG2C+ clonotypes accounted for 1.0-7.0%. The study did not resolve the HCMV specificity of expanded NKG2C+ T cell clones.

This sequence was found in a man in his fifties who received an inactivated influenza vaccine. Source: CD8+ T cells sorted from PBMCs, taken roughly 12 days after vaccination. V and J are TRBV20-1 and TRBJ1-5; D may be TRBD1 (5 bases). The CDR3 protein is CSARRTRDQPQHF. CDR3 sequence (DNA): TGCAGTGCTAGGAGGACACGTGATCAGCCCCAGCATTTT.